This TCR beta chain comes out of a study of T cell responses to AZD1222 COVID-19 vaccine (dated by TCRdb to about 2021). Background on the whole study: TCR sequencing was performed for 230 to 250 trial participants, of whom 200 to 210 were given two doses of AZD1222 and some 25 were given two doses of MenACWY control vaccine. Enrollment into the trials was organized by age into subgroups of 18-55, 56-69 and 70-plus years, and those subgroups contained roughly 150, 30 and 60 TCR-sequenced participants, respectively.

The CDR3 regions of human TCRbeta chains were subjected to immunosequencing. Concerning the study's data processing: Repertoire TCRs were matched against a reference library of SARS-CoV-2-specific TCRs generated with the MIRA antigen-specificity platform. Breadth was defined as the fraction of unique TCRs that were SARS-CoV-2-associated. Depth was defined as the fraction of total T cells that were SARS-CoV-2-associated. Using the MIRA data, each spike-specific TCR was assigned both to the spike region to which the TCR was reactive and to a CD4 or CD8 class. Log10-transformed breadth and depth values were compared by one-way ANOVA with Sidak's multiple comparisons tests. TCRdb provides this immuneACCESS table in a form limited to in-frame rearrangements. Some clones are lacking; in checked studies, under half of them reflect an unresolved V gene, and why the rest are absent is not known. The V and J calls and the clone size are those of that table, but D and trimming were determined from the DNA. The sample has fewer than 150,000 clones on record, 88% of them singletons. Jointly, the top ten make up 3% to 4% of the sample.

In the paper's terms, the time point label means: about 28 days (+/-7) after the second vaccine dose. Because spike-specific TCR depth and breadth did not differ between the two schedules, AZD1222 recipients who got a second dose at roughly 4 weeks were pooled with those who got a second dose at roughly 12 weeks. Samples from vaccinated people were obtained from the UK trials COV001 and COV002, which included a single-blind randomized controlled phase 2/3 trial of AZD1222 (ChAdOx1 nCoV-19) in healthy adults. For TCRbeta chain sequencing, PBMC samples from trial participants were taken at day 0 and at day 28 after the second dose. Cut back by 3 bases and 5 bases, the V and J ends lie 13 bases apart. CDR3 length: 14 amino acids, cysteine to phenylalanine. Only the CDR3 portion is preserved as DNA: 42 bases, with reading frame beginning at the first base. The germline V gene gives CDR1 as KGHSH and CDR2 as LQKENI.

The paper's findings and limits, for the study overall: CD4 TCRs associated with the vaccine covered the entire spike protein, and the dominant responses were in regions 160-218 and 743-854. A significant rise in spike-specific TCR breadth and depth was observed after two AZD1222 doses relative to day 0 and relative to MenACWY recipients. Conclusions about previously exposed vaccinees were limited because only six AZD1222 recipients were SARS-CoV-2 seropositive at baseline. Because no day 14 peak-response samples were available, repertoires were characterized only after the peak T cell response. Epitopes outside the regions mutated in the B.1.351 and B.1.1.7 variants were reportedly recognized by nearly half of the unique spike-specific TCRs. In the small 56-69-year group, the increase in depth fell short of significance, most likely because of low power. Most participants were white British and females outnumbered males, and the authors suggested that clonal diversity may have been underestimated.

Details on this clone: The antigen it binds to is not known. The input lacks base qualities; no much larger clone sits a single base away.

Sequenced material: peripheral blood, taken 28 days after the second AZD1222 dose. The receptor was isolated from an adult who received the AZD1222 COVID-19 vaccine. The sequence links TRBV18 to TRBJ1-2; the D segment cannot be called with confidence. For the CDR3, the sequence is CASSPATGLYGYTF. The nucleotide sequence reads as follows: TGTGCCAGCTCACCGGCTACGGGCCTTTATGGCTACACCTTC.